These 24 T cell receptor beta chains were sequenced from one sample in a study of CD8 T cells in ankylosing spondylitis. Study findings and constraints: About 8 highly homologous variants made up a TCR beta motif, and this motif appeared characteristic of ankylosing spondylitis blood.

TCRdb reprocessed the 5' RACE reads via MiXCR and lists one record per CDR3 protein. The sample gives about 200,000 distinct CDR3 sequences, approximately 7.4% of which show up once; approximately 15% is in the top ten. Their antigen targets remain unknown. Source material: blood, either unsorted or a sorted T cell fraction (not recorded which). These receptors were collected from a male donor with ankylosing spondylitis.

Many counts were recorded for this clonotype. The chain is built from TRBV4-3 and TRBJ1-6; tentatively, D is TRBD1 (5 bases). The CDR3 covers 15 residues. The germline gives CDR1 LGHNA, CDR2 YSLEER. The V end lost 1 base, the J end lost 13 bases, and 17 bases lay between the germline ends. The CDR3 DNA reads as TGCGCCAGCAGCCAAGGATCGGGGACTTTCCCGCCCCTCCACTTT. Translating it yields CASSQGSGTFPPLHF.

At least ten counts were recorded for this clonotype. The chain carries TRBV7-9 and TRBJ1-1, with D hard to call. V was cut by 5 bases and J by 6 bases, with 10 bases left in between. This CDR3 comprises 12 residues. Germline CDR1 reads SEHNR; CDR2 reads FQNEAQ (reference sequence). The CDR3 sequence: CASSGVRPEAFF. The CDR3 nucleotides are TGTGCCAGCAGCGGGGTGCGGCCTGAAGCTTTCTTT. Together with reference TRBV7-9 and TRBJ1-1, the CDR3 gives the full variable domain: DTGVSQNPRHKITKRGQNVTFRCDPISEHNRLYWYRQTLGQGPEFLTYFQNEAQLEKSRLLSDRFSAERPKGSFSTLEIQRTEQGDSAMYLCASSGVRPEAFFGQGTRLTVV.

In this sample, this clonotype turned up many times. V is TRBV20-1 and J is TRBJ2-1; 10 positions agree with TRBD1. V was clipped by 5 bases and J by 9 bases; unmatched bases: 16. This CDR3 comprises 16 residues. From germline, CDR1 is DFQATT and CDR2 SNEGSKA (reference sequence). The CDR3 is CSAGDLGTGVRGEQFF. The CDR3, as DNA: TGCAGTGCTGGCGACCTTGGGACAGGGGTAAGGGGTGAGCAGTTCTTC.

The CDR3 coding sequence is TGCGCCAGCAGTGATTTCGGGGGCCGCACTGAAGCTTTCTTT. Amino acid sequence: CASSDFGGRTEAFF. The chain uses TRBV10-1 and TRBJ1-1; weak D call: TRBD1 (6 bases). The germline CDR1 and CDR2 sequences are WNHNN and SYGVQD (reference sequence). The CDR3 extends over 14 amino acids. V lost 3 bases to trimming and J lost 4 bases, with 12 bases between them.

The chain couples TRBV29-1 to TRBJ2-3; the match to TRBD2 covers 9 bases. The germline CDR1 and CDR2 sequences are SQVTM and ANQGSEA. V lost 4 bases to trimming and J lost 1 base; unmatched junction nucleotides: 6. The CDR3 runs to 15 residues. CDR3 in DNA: TGCAGCGTTGCCGTTTTAGCGGGGGGCACAGATACGCAGTATTTT. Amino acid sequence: CSVAVLAGGTDTQYF.

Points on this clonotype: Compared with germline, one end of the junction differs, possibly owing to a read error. The CDR3 DNA follows: TGTGCCAGCAGTTTATCGCGTGGGCCGTGGTCTGGCGATGAACAGTTCTTC. Protein: CASSLSRGPWSGDEQFF. The V call is TRBV27, the J call TRBJ2-1; D gene ambiguous. The CDR3 runs to 17 residues. CDR1 MNHEY and CDR2 SMNVEV come from the germline V gene (reference sequence).

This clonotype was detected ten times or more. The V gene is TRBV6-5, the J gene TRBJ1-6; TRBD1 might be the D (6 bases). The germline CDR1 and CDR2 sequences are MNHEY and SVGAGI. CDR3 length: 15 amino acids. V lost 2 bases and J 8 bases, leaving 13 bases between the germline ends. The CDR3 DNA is TGTGCCAGCAGTTACCCCGGGACAAGTGATTCACCCCTCCACTTT. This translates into CASSYPGTSDSPLHF.

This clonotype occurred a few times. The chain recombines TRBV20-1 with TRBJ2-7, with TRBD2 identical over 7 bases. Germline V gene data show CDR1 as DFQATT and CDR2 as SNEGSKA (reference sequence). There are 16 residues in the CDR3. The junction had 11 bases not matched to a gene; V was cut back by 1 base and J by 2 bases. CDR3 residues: CSARGGGESGTYEQYF. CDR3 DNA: TGCAGTGCTAGAGGTGGGGGGGAGAGTGGTACCTACGAGCAGTACTTC.

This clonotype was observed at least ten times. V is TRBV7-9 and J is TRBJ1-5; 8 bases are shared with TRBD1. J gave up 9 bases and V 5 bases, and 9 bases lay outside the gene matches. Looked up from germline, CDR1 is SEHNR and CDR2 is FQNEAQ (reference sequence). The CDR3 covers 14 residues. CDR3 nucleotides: TGTGCCAGCAGCGCGACAGGGGCCCAAGCGCCCCAGCATTTT. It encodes CASSATGAQAPQHF.

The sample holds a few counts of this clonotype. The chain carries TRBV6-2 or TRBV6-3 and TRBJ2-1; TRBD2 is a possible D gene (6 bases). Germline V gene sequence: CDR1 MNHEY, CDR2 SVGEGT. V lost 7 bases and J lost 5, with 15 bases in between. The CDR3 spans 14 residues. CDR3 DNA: TGTGCCAGCACCATCGGGGGACTTCACAATGAGCAGTTCTTC. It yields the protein CASTIGGLHNEQFF.

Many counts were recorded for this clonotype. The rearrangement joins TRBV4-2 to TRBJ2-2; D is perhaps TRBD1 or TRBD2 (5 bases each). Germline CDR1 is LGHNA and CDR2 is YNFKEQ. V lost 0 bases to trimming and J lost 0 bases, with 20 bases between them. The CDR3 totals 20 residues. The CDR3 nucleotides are TGTGCCAGCAGCCAAGAGGGGACCGTAGGAACCAAACCGAACACCGGGGAGCTGTTTTTT. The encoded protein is CASSQEGTVGTKPNTGELFF.

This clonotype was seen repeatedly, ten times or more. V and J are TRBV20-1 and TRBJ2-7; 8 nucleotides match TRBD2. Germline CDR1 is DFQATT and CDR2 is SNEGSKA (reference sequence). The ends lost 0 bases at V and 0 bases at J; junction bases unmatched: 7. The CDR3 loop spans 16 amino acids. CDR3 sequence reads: CSARDNGRAVSYEQYF. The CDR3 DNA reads TGCAGTGCTAGAGACAACGGGAGGGCCGTCTCCTACGAGCAGTACTTC.

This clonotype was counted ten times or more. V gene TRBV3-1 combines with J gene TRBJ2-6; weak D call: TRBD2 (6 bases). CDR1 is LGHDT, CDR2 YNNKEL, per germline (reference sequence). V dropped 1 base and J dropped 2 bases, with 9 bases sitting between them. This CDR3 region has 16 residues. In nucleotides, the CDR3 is TGTGCCAGCAGCCAAGGCTGGGGGGCTGGGGCCAACGTCCTGACTTTC. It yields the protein CASSQGWGAGANVLTF.

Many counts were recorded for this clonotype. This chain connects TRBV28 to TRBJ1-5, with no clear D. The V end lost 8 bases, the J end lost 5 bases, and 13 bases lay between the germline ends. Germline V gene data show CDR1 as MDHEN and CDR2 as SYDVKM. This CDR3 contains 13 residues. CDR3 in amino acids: CASLLGGDQPQHF. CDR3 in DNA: TGTGCCAGCCTCCTGGGCGGGGATCAGCCCCAGCATTTT.

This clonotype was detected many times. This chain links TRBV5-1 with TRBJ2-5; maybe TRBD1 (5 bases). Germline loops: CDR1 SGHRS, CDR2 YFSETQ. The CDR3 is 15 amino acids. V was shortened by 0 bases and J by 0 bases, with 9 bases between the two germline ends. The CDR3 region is CASSLEGNYQETQYF. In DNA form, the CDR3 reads TGCGCCAGCAGCTTGGAGGGGAACTACCAAGAGACCCAGTACTTC.

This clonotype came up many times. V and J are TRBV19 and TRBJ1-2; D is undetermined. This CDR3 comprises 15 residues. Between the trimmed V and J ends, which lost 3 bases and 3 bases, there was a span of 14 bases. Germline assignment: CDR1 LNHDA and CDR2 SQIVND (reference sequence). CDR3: CASSIFHYLDYGYTF. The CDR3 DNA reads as TGTGCCAGTAGTATTTTCCACTACCTTGACTATGGCTACACCTTC.

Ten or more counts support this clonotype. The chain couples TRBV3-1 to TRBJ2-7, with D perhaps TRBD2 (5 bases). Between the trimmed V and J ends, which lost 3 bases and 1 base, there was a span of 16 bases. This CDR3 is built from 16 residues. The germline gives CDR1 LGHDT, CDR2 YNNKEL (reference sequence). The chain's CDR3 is CASSQGDYLLSYEQYF. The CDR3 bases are TGTGCCAGCAGCCAGGGAGACTACCTTTTATCCTACGAGCAGTACTTC.

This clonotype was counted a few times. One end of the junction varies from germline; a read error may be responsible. The CDR3: CASSSGRGANTGELFF. DNA for the CDR3: TGTGCTAGCAGCTCAGGACGGGGCGCGAACACCGGGGAGCTGTTTTTT. The rearrangement links TRBV7-7 to TRBJ2-2; D assignment may be TRBD1 or TRBD2 (5 bases each). The germline V gene has CDR1 SSHAT and CDR2 FNYEAQ (reference sequence). The CDR3 runs to 16 residues.

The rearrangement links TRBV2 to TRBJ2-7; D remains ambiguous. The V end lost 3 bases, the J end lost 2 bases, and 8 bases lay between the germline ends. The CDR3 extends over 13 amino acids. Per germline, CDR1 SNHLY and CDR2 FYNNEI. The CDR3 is CASSDSDTYEQYF. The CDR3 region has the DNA TGTGCCAGCAGTGACTCTGATACCTACGAGCAGTACTTC.

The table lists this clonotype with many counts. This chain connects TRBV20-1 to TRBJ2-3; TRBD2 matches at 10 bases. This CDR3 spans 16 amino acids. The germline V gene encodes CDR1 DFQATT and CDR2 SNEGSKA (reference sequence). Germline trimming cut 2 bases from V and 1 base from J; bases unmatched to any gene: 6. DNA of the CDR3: TGCAGTGCTAGATCCTACGGGACTAGCGGCACAGATACGCAGTATTTT. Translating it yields CSARSYGTSGTDTQYF.

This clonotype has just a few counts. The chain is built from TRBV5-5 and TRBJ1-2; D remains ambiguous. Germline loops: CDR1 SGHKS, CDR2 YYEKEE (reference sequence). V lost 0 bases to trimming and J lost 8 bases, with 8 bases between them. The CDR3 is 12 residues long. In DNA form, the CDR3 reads TGTGCCAGCAGCTTGGATGGGGAAGGCTACACCTTC. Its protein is CASSLDGEGYTF.

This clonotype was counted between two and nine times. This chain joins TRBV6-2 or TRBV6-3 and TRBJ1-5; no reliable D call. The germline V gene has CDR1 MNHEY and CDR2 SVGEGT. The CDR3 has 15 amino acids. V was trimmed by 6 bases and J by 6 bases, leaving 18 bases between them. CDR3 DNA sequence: TGTGCCAGCAGACCCCGACCTATCGCCGGTCAGCCCCAGCATTTT. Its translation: CASRPRPIAGQPQHF.

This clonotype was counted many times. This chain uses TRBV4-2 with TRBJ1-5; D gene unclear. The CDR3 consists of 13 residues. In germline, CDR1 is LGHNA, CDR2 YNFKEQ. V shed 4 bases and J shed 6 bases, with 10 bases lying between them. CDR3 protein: CASSPGEAQPQHF. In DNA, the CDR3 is TGTGCCAGCAGCCCCGGAGAGGCTCAGCCCCAGCATTTT.

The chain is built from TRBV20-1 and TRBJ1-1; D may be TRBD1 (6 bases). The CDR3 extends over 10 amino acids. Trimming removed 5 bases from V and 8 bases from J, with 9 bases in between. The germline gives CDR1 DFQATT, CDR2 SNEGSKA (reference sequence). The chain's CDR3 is CSALTGEAFF. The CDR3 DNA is TGCAGTGCTTTAACAGGGGAAGCTTTCTTT.